The TCR beta chain described here comes from a study of beta chain features in type 1 diabetes. Findings and limits, study-wide: Possibly, sequencing cDNA over-represented cells that had high TCR expression levels.

Sequenced material consisted of expressed TCRB transcripts (all of the isolated RNA was reverse transcribed). Assay used: immunoSEQ multiplex PCR; TCRdb lists only in-frame clones, some missing. The data show approximately 44,000 clones, with about half seen just once and about 2.1% held by the top ten. Each population that was sorted was more than 95% pure. Details on this clone: The antigen is not known.

This TCR came from a woman younger than 35 in good health. Sequenced: Tregs from blood.

The CDR3 region has the DNA TGTGCCTGGAGTCCCTGGGGTGGGGGCAACGAGCAGTACTTC. As protein: CAWSPWGGGNEQYF. The chain combines TRBV30 with TRBJ2-7, with D possibly matching TRBD1 (6 bases). The CDR3 spans 14 residues. The germline V and J ends were trimmed by 2 bases and 5 bases, with 16 bases remaining between them. Germline-derived CDR1 and CDR2 are GTSNPN and SVGIG (reference sequence).